This TCR beta chain was sequenced for a study of blood T cell repertoires in COVID-19. Study-wide context: There were acute and convalescent COVID-19 samples, and they came from the United States, Italy and Spain.

Individuals aged roughly 18 to 100 years were recruited from 24 US areas. Here immunoSEQ multiplex PCR was the method, and the copy in TCRdb shows in-frame clones only, minus some. Here the sample spans approximately 450,000 clones, roughly 87% being singletons. The CDR3 spans 14 residues. V lost 5 bases to trimming and J lost 3 bases; unmatched junction nucleotides: 4. Germline V CDR1 and CDR2: LNHNV, YYDKDF (reference sequence). The sequenced sample was PBMCs or T cells enriched from blood (not recorded which). The chain couples TRBV15 to TRBJ2-7, with 10 bases aligning to TRBD1. The TCR sequence derives from a woman between 18 and 29 years old with acute COVID-19. The DNA for the CDR3 is TGTGCCACCAGCTCTTGGACAGGGGGCTACGAGCAGTACTTC. As protein: CATSSWTGGYEQYF.